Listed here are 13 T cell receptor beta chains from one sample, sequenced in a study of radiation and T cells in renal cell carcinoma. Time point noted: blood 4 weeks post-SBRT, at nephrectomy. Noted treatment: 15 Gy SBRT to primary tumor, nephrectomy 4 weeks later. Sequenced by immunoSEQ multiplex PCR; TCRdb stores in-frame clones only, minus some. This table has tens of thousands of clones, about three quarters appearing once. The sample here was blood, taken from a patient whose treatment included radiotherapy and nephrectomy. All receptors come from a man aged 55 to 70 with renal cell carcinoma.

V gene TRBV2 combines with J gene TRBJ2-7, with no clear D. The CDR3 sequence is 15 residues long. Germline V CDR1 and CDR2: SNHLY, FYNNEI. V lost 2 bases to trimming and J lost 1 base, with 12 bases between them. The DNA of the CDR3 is TGTGCCAGCAGTGAACATGGAACTGCTTCCTACGAGCAGTACGTC. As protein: CASSEHGTASYEQYV.

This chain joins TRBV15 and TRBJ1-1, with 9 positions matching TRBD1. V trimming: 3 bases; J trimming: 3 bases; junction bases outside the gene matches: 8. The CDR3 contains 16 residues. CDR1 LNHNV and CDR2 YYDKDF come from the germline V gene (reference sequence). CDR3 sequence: CATSRGQGAVDTEAFF. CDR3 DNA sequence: TGTGCCACCAGCAGGGGACAGGGTGCCGTGGACACTGAAGCTTTCTTT.

The CDR3 nucleotides are TGTGCCAGCAGCTTAGCGTTGGATTTATTCTATGGCTACACCTTC. Encoded protein: CASSLALDLFYGYTF. J is TRBJ1-2 and V is TRBV7-9; D is ambiguous. The CDR3 consists of 15 residues. Trimming removed 0 bases from V and 4 bases from J, with 12 bases in between. Germline V gene sequence: CDR1 SEHNR, CDR2 FQNEAQ (reference sequence).

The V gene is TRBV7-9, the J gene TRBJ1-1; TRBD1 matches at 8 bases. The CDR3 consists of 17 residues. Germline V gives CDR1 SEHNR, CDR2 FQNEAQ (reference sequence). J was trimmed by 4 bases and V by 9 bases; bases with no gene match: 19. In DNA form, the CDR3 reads TGTGCCAGTAGACCCCCGGGACAGGTCGGGCTGGGCACTGAAGCTTTCTTT. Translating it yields CASRPPGQVGLGTEAFF. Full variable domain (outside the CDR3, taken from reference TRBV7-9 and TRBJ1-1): DTGVSQNPRHKITKRGQNVTFRCDPISEHNRLYWYRQTLGQGPEFLTYFQNEAQLEKSRLLSDRFSAERPKGSFSTLEIQRTEQGDSAMYLCASRPPGQVGLGTEAFFGQGTRLTVV.

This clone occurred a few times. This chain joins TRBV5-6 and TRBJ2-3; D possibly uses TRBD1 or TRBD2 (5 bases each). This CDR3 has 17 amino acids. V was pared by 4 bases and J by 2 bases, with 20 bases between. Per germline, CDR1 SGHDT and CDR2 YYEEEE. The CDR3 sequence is CASSPLVKGTNTDTQYF. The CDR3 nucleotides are TGTGCCAGCAGCCCCCTGGTTAAGGGGACGAACACAGATACGCAGTATTTT.

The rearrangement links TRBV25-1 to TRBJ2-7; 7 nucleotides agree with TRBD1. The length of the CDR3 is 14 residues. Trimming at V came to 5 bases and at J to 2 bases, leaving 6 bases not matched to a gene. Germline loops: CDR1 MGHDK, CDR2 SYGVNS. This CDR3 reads CASSSQGLPYEQYF. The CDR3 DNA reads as TGTGCCAGCAGTTCACAGGGGCTTCCCTACGAGCAGTACTTC.

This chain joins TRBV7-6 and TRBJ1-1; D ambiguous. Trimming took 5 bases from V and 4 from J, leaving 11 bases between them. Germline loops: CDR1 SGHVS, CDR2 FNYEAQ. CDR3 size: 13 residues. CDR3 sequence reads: CASSQQTSTEAFF. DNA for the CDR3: TGTGCCAGCAGCCAACAAACCAGCACTGAAGCTTTCTTT.

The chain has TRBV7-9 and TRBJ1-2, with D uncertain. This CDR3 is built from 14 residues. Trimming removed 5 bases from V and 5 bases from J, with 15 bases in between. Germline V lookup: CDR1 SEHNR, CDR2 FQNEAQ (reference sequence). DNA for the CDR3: TGTGCCAGCAGCCCCTCGGTCGGTTCATATGGCTACACCTTC. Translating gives CASSPSVGSYGYTF.

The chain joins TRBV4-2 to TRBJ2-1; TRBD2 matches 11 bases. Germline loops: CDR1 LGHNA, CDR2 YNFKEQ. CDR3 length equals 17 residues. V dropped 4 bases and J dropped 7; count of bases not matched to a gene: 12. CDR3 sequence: CASSLTSGSLTGNEQFF. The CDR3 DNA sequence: TGTGCCAGCAGCCTTACTAGCGGGAGTTTGACGGGGAATGAGCAGTTCTTC.

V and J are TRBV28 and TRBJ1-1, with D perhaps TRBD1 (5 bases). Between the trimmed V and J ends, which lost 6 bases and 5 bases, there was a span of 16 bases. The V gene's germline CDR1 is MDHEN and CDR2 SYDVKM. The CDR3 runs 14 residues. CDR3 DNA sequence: TGTGCCAGCAGCTCGCCAGGGCGTTGGACTGAAGCTTTCTTT. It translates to CASSSPGRWTEAFF.

The CDR3 DNA is TGTGCCAGCACCCTAGGGTACGGCAATGAGCAGTTCTTC. Protein product: CASTLGYGNEQFF. This rearrangement joins TRBV7-2 to TRBJ2-1; D is unresolved. V lost 7 bases to trimming and J lost 6 bases, with 13 bases between them. The CDR3 is 13 amino acids. Germline values: CDR1 SGHTA, CDR2 FQGNSA.

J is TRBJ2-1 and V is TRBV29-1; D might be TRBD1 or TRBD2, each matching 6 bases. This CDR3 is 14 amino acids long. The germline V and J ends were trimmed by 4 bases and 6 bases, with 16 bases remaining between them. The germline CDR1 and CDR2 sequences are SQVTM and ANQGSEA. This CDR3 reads CSVVRGGLGNEQFF. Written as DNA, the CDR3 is TGCAGCGTTGTTAGAGGGGGGTTGGGCAATGAGCAGTTCTTC.

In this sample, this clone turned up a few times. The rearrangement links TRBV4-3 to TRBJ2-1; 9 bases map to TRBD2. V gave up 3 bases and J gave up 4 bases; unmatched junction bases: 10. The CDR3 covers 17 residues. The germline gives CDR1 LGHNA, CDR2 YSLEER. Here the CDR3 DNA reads TGCGCCAGCAGCCAGGGAGTTAGCGGGGGACCTTACAATGAGCAGTTCTTC. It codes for CASSQGVSGGPYNEQFF.